The T cell receptor (beta chain) described here comes from a study of coeliac disease. Regarding the study as a whole: Most TRB amino acid sequences occurred in only one sample. The authors judged this method unsuitable for unbiased gliadin-specific T cell detection.

About this clone: Its cognate antigen is unknown.

Looked up from germline, CDR1 is MNHEY and CDR2 is SMNVEV (reference sequence). The V gene lost 7 bases and the J gene lost 5 bases, with 14 bases spanning the gap. This CDR3 spans 13 amino acids. The repertoire was sequenced with immunoSEQ multiplex PCR; TCRdb's copy has only in-frame clones and lacks some. This sample has 3,500 or so clones; about three quarters occur once, and the top ten carry approximately 20%. Sequences were obtained from lymphocytes from the gut lamina propria. The V call is TRBV27, the J call TRBJ2-5, with a weak D call TRBD2 (6 bases). The receptor was derived from a man at least 80 years old without celiac disease. CDR3 sequence: CASKFSRGETQYF. The CDR3 coding sequence is TGTGCCAGCAAGTTTAGTCGGGGGGAGACCCAGTACTTC.